Below, 21 T cell receptor beta chains from the same sample are listed, as sequenced in a study of blood T cell repertoires in COVID-19. This table comes from immunoSEQ multiplex PCR, and its TCRdb copy is limited to in-frame clones, with some not included. The sample has more than 90,000 clones, less than 80% seen once; the top ten hold around 2.5%. Sequenced sample: peripheral blood. These TCRs come from a man in his forties or fifties with acute or convalescent COVID-19.

The rearrangement uses TRBV12-3 or TRBV12-4 and TRBJ2-7; weak D call: TRBD2 (6 bases). This CDR3 is 13 amino acids long. V lost 6 bases and J lost 0, with 9 bases in between. The CDR3 here is CASSQTSSYEQYF. CDR3 coding DNA: TGTGCCAGCAGCCAGACTAGCTCCTACGAGCAGTACTTC.

The chain carries TRBV11-3 and TRBJ2-7; D perhaps matches TRBD2 (5 bases). Between the trimmed V and J ends, which lost 1 base and 3 bases, there was a span of 10 bases. Germline V CDR1 and CDR2: SGHNT, YENEEA. This CDR3 has 14 amino acids. In DNA form, the CDR3 reads TGTGCCAGCAGCTTAGCGTCCGGGGACTACGAGCAGTACTTC. It encodes CASSLASGDYEQYF. Drawing the rest from reference TRBV11-3 and TRBJ2-7, the complete variable domain is EAGVVQSPRYKIIEKKQPVAFWCNPISGHNTLYWYLQNLGQGPELLIRYENEEAVDDSQLPKDRFSAERLKGVDSTLKIQPAELGDSAVYLCASSLASGDYEQYFGPGTRLTVT.

This clone was recorded only once. The chain has TRBV5-1 and TRBJ2-1; 12 bases fit TRBD1. Germline CDR1 and CDR2: SGHRS and YFSETQ. The CDR3 length is 15 residues. V shed 3 bases, J shed 6 bases, and the junction held 4 bases outside the gene matches. The CDR3 DNA is TGCGCCAGCAGCTCGGGACAGGGGGCGATCAATGAGCAGTTCTTC. This translates into CASSSGQGAINEQFF.

The genes are TRBV12-3 or TRBV12-4 and TRBJ2-7; no definite D call. The CDR3 runs to 12 residues. V dropped 2 bases and J dropped 11 bases, with 13 bases sitting between them. CDR3 DNA sequence: TGTGCCAGCAGTTTAATTGGCGACACGGAGTACTTC. It is translated as CASSLIGDTEYF.

As to this clone: The same CDR3 arises from other DNA sequences in this sample as well. The J gene is TRBJ1-1, the V gene TRBV19, with no clear D. With 5 bases removed from V and 4 bases from J, the gap between germline ends came to 5 bases. Germline-derived CDR1 and CDR2 are LNHDA and SQIVND (reference sequence). The CDR3 is 11 amino acids. CDR3 nucleotide sequence: TGTGCCAGTAGTCTTAGCACTGAAGCTTTCTTT. This gives the protein CASSLSTEAFF.

This sequence joins TRBV11-3 and TRBJ2-1, with TRBD2 matching 13 bases. This CDR3 has 15 amino acids. V was clipped by 5 bases and J by 6 bases; unmatched bases: 4. Per germline, CDR1 SGHNT and CDR2 YENEEA. The CDR3 loop reads CASSARLAGGNEQFF. The CDR3 DNA is TGTGCCAGCAGCGCCCGACTAGCGGGAGGCAATGAGCAGTTCTTC. The entire variable domain, with the rest obtained from reference TRBV11-3 and TRBJ2-1, is as follows: EAGVVQSPRYKIIEKKQPVAFWCNPISGHNTLYWYLQNLGQGPELLIRYENEEAVDDSQLPKDRFSAERLKGVDSTLKIQPAELGDSAVYLCASSARLAGGNEQFFGPGTRLTVL.

This chain joins TRBV24-1 and TRBJ2-1; weak D call: TRBD1 (6 bases). CDR1 is KGHDR and CDR2 is SFDVKD in the germline V gene. Trimming stripped 3 bases from V and 7 bases from J, with 15 bases between. CDR3 size: 15 residues. The CDR3 loop is CATSDETGTKNEQFF. The CDR3 DNA reads as TGTGCCACCAGTGATGAGACAGGTACAAAGAATGAGCAGTTCTTC.

This chain connects TRBV28 to TRBJ2-1; 7 positions agree with TRBD2. This CDR3 comprises 14 residues. V dropped 6 bases and J dropped 9; count of bases not matched to a gene: 11. Germline V gene sequence: CDR1 MDHEN, CDR2 SYDVKM. This CDR3 is CASSAGGSRSEQFF. The CDR3 DNA reads TGTGCCAGCAGCGCCGGGGGGTCACGGAGTGAGCAGTTCTTC.

The chain employs TRBV30 and TRBJ1-1, with D tentatively TRBD1 (6 bases). The germline V and J ends were trimmed by 3 bases and 3 bases, with 11 bases remaining between them. The CDR3 extends over 13 amino acids. Germline CDR1 GTSNPN, CDR2 SVGIG (reference sequence). In DNA form, the CDR3 reads TGTGCCTGGAGCCTAAGACAGGACACTGAAGCTTTCTTT. Protein: CAWSLRQDTEAFF.

This chain connects TRBV6-5 to TRBJ1-5; D is uncertain. Trimming removed 5 bases at V and 5 bases at J, with 10 bases between. The CDR3 has 13 amino acids. Germline V gene lookup returns CDR1 MNHEY and CDR2 SVGAGI. The CDR3 region has the DNA TGTGCCAGCAGTAGGTCTCGGGATCAGCCCCAGCATTTT. Its translation: CASSRSRDQPQHF.

The V call is TRBV19, the J call TRBJ1-2, with a tentative D call TRBD1 (6 bases). The CDR3 runs to 14 residues. V lost 4 bases and J 5 bases, leaving 14 bases between the germline ends. CDR1 and CDR2 from the germline V gene are LNHDA and SQIVND (reference sequence). The CDR3 loop is CASSSRGVVYGYTF. Here the CDR3 DNA reads TGTGCCAGTAGTAGCAGGGGAGTCGTGTATGGCTACACCTTC.

This clone appeared a single time. One junction end disagrees with the germline gene, perhaps due to a read error. The gene calls are TRBV11-2 and TRBJ2-7, with D possibly TRBD2 on 6 matching bases. The CDR3 sequence is 12 residues long. CDR1 is SGHAT and CDR2 is FQNNGV in the germline V gene. The CDR3 region is CASSLGGMVGTF. Written as DNA, the CDR3 is TGTGCCAGCAGCTTAGGGGGGATGGTGGGGACTTTC.

This chain joins TRBV7-9 and TRBJ2-7, with 8 bases that match TRBD1. The junction had 11 bases not matched to a gene; V was cut back by 5 bases and J by 2 bases. This CDR3 region has 16 residues. Per the germline V gene, CDR1 is SEHNR and CDR2 is FQNEAQ (reference sequence). CDR3 region: CASSTRRGHVTYEQYF. The CDR3 coding sequence is TGTGCCAGCAGCACACGCAGGGGGCACGTAACCTACGAGCAGTACTTC.

This clone was seen a single time. The chain combines TRBV6-1 with TRBJ1-6, with TRBD1 identical over 7 bases. Germline CDR1 MNHNS, CDR2 SASEGT. There are 14 residues in the CDR3. J was trimmed by 7 bases and V by 3 bases; bases with no gene match: 3. CDR3 sequence reads: CASSETGKNSPLHF. In DNA, the CDR3 is TGTGCCAGCAGTGAGACAGGGAAGAATTCACCCCTCCACTTT.

The chain uses TRBV21-1 and TRBJ2-7; TRBD2 reflects the table's D call only, with no check against the DNA. TRBV21-1 is listed as a pseudogene. The CDR3 loop spans 14 amino acids. CDR3 sequence reads: CASAREVINHEQYF. In DNA form, the CDR3 reads TGTGCCAGCGCGAGGGAGGTGATTAACCACGAGCAGTACTTC.

This chain connects TRBV5-1 to TRBJ1-1; 7 nucleotides match TRBD1. The CDR3 loop spans 15 amino acids. After removal of 0 bases from V and 1 base from J, the junction contained 3 bases not matched to a gene. Germline V gene sequence: CDR1 SGHRS, CDR2 YFSETQ. CDR3: CASSLEGARNTEAFF. In DNA, the CDR3 is TGCGCCAGCAGCTTGGAGGGGGCAAGGAACACTGAAGCTTTCTTT.

This chain connects TRBV5-6 to TRBJ1-1; D perhaps matches TRBD1 (5 bases). Germline values: CDR1 SGHDT, CDR2 YYEEEE. The CDR3 has 15 residues. V lost 0 bases, J lost 3 bases, and 12 bases lay in between. CDR3 sequence (DNA): TGTGCCAGCAGCTTGGTCCAGGGAGGGTACACTGAAGCTTTCTTT. This sequence encodes CASSLVQGGYTEAFF. The full variable domain, in which reference TRBV5-6 and TRBJ1-1 provide the parts outside the CDR3, is DAGVTQSPTHLIKTRGQQVTLRCSPKSGHDTVSWYQQALGQGPQFIFQYYEEEERQRGNFPDRFSGHQFPNYSSELNVNALLLGDSALYLCASSLVQGGYTEAFFGQGTRLTVV.

This chain connects TRBV7-3 to TRBJ1-1; D unresolved. Germline CDR1 is SGHTA and CDR2 is FQGTGA. This CDR3 comprises 13 residues. V lost 5 bases and J 0 bases, leaving 7 bases between the germline ends. As DNA, the CDR3 is TGTGCCAGCAGCCCCTCAGTGAACACTGAAGCTTTCTTT. Encoded protein: CASSPSVNTEAFF.

The sample holds a few counts of this clone. This sequence joins TRBV2 and TRBJ2-1; TRBD2 aligns across 10 bases. After removal of 4 bases from V and 0 bases from J, the junction contained 0 bases not matched to a gene. The CDR3 is made up of 15 amino acids. CDR1 is SNHLY, CDR2 FYNNEI, per germline. The DNA for the CDR3 is TGTGCCAGCAGTGGACTAGCGGGCTCCTACAATGAGCAGTTCTTC. Its translation is CASSGLAGSYNEQFF.

The chain has TRBV6-1 and TRBJ2-5; no firm D call. Deletions cut 2 bases from V and 0 bases from J, with 7 bases between. Germline values: CDR1 MNHNS, CDR2 SASEGT. This CDR3 spans 14 amino acids. Here the CDR3 reads CASSEKRYQETQYF. The CDR3 nucleotides read TGTGCCAGCAGTGAAAAACGGTACCAAGAGACCCAGTACTTC.

The CDR3 loop reads CASLGGDQPQHF. As DNA, the CDR3 is TGTGCCAGCCTGGGCGGGGATCAGCCCCAGCATTTT. The chain combines TRBV6-5 with TRBJ1-5; no firm D call. In germline, CDR1 is MNHEY, CDR2 SVGAGI. The CDR3 length is 12 residues. V lost 8 bases to trimming and J lost 5 bases, with 10 bases between them.